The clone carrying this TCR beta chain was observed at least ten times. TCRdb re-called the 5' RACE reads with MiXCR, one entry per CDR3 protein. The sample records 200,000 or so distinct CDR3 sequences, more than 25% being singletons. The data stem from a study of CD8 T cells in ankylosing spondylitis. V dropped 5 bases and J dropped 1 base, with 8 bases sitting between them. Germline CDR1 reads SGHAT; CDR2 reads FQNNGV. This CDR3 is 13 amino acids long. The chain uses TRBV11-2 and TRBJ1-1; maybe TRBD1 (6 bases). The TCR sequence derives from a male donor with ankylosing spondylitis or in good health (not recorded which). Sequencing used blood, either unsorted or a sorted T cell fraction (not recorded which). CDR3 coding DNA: TGTGCCAGCAGCCAACAGGGGAACACTGAAGCTTTCTTT. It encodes CASSQQGNTEAFF.